These T cell receptor beta chains were read from a single sample in a study of control samples from healthy donors and cancer patients. Method: immunoSEQ multiplex PCR; TCRdb's copy keeps in-frame clones and lacks some. Here the sample spans some 130,000 clones, more than 85% being singletons. Sample: blood. These receptors originate from a woman aged 25 to 39 in good health. Each CDR3 is given with its conserved first and last residue. The D gene is left open where the match is weak. Only some rows state a clone size, as once, few, many or a class for expanded clones.

v_call	j_call	clone_size	d_call	cdr3_nt	cdr3_aa
TRBV28	TRBJ1-2	.	.	TGTGCCAGCAGCCCCCCGGAGGGTGGCTACACCTTC	CASSPPEGGYTF
TRBV4-2	TRBJ2-1	.	TRBD2	TGTGCCAGCAGCCAAGATCTAGGACTAGCGGGAGGAAATGAGCAGTTCTTC	CASSQDLGLAGGNEQFF
TRBV5-1	TRBJ2-7	.	TRBD1	TGCGCCAGCAGCTCCAGACAGGGGGCAAGCTACGAGCAGTACTTC	CASSSRQGASYEQYF
TRBV10-3	TRBJ1-6	.	.	TGTGCCATCCAACAGGGAGATTCACCCCTCCACTTT	CAIQQGDSPLHF
TRBV5-1	TRBJ2-2	once	.	TGCGCCAGCAGCTACCAGGGGGGCACCGGGGAGCTGTTTTTT	CASSYQGGTGELFF
TRBV27	TRBJ2-7	.	.	TGTGCCAGCAGTTATGAGGTAGGGTACGAGCAGTACTTC	CASSYEVGYEQYF
TRBV19	TRBJ1-5	.	.	TGTGCCAGTAGTATGGTCAGGAATCAGCCCCAGCATTTT	CASSMVRNQPQHF
TRBV5-1	TRBJ1-1	.	.	TGCGCCAGCAGCTTGGACCCCCGGACAAGAGAAGCTTTCTTT	CASSLDPRTREAFF
TRBV20-1	TRBJ2-1	.	.	TGCAGTGCTAGAGGGGACAATGAGCAGTTCTTC	CSARGDNEQFF
TRBV6-5	TRBJ1-6	once	.	TGTGCCAGCAGCCAGGACGGTACAGTTTCACCCCTCCACTTT	CASSQDGTVSPLHF
TRBV9	TRBJ2-1	.	TRBD2	TGTGCCAGCAGCGTAGGGCTAGCGGGAGCCTACAATGAGCAGTTCTTC	CASSVGLAGAYNEQFF